Each of the 32 T cell receptor beta chains below was sequenced from the same sample in a study of control samples from healthy donors and cancer patients. Profiled with immunoSEQ multiplex PCR; TCRdb holds only in-frame clones, not every one. There are 99,000 or so clones in the sample; roughly 82% occur only once, and 1.5% to 2.5% lies in the top ten. Sequencing was done on a sample of blood. These receptors originate from a man in his sixties in good health.

The CDR3 bases are TGTGCCACCAGAAGAGCGGGAGGGGGTAATGAGCAGTTCTTC. Translation: CATRRAGGGNEQFF. The V and J genes are TRBV24-1 and TRBJ2-1, with 10 bases identical to TRBD2. Trimming at V came to 7 bases and at J to 7 bases, leaving 6 bases not matched to a gene. Germline V gene lookup returns CDR1 KGHDR and CDR2 SFDVKD. The CDR3 runs to 14 residues.

The rearrangement uses TRBV19 and TRBJ2-7, with a weak D call TRBD2 (6 bases). The CDR3 spans 13 residues. Germline lookup yields CDR1 LNHDA and CDR2 SQIVND (reference sequence). Trimming took off 9 bases at V and 4 bases at J, with 16 bases between the two ends. DNA of the CDR3: TGTGCCAGGGGGGGTGTGTTCGTTTACGAGCAGTACTTC. Residues: CARGGVFVYEQYF. The whole variable domain, filled in from reference TRBV19 and TRBJ2-7, reads DGGITQSPKYLFRKEGQNVTLSCEQNLNHDAMYWYRQDPGQGLRLIYYSQIVNDFQKGDIAEGYSVSREKKESFPLTVTSAQKNPTAFYLCARGGVFVYEQYFGPGTRLTVT.

J is TRBJ2-1 and V is TRBV20-1; D call uncertain. V gave up 5 bases and J gave up 4 bases, with 6 bases separating them. CDR3 size: 11 residues. Germline V gene sequence: CDR1 DFQATT, CDR2 SNEGSKA (reference sequence). The CDR3 sequence: CSARKYNEQFF. In nucleotides, the CDR3 is TGCAGTGCTCGTAAGTACAATGAGCAGTTCTTC.

J is TRBJ2-6 and V is TRBV7-6, with D uncertain. The CDR3 consists of 16 residues. Trimming cost V 5 bases and J 3 bases, with 14 bases left between them. The germline V gene encodes CDR1 SGHVS and CDR2 FNYEAQ. The CDR3 region is CASSPQRSGGANVLTF. The CDR3 nucleotides read TGTGCCAGCAGCCCACAGAGGTCGGGTGGGGCCAACGTCCTGACTTTC.

The chain combines TRBV9 with TRBJ2-5, with 11 bases fitting TRBD2. Germline assignment: CDR1 SGDLS and CDR2 YYNGEE. The CDR3 has 15 residues. V dropped 4 bases and J dropped 5; count of bases not matched to a gene: 7. The CDR3, as DNA: TGTGCCAGCAGCTCTAGCGGGGGGTCCGGGGAGACCCAGTACTTC. This translates into CASSSSGGSGETQYF. The full variable domain, in which reference TRBV9 and TRBJ2-5 provide the parts outside the CDR3, is DSGVTQTPKHLITATGQRVTLRCSPRSGDLSVYWYQQSLDQGLQFLIQYYNGEERAKGNILERFSAQQFPDLHSELNLSSLELGDSALYFCASSSSGGSGETQYFGPGTRLLVL.

The genes are TRBV5-6 and TRBJ2-1; 9 bases align to TRBD2. V shed 10 bases, J shed 8 bases, and the junction held 16 bases outside the gene matches. The CDR3 runs 15 residues. Germline CDR1 and CDR2: SGHDT and YYEEEE. The CDR3: CAVSFGGRAGDEQFF. The CDR3 coding sequence is TGTGCCGTCTCCTTTGGCGGGAGGGCCGGGGATGAGCAGTTCTTC.

The chain is built from TRBV15 and TRBJ2-5; 7 positions match TRBD2. This CDR3 spans 18 amino acids. Germline loops: CDR1 LNHNV, CDR2 YYDKDF (reference sequence). The V and J ends lost 5 bases and 4 bases, in that order; junction bases with no gene match: 19. The CDR3 nucleotides read TGTGCCACCAGCTCCAGAGATACCGTGGGAGGGCTGAGAGAGACCCAGTACTTC. It specifies CATSSRDTVGGLRETQYF.

The chain couples TRBV5-1 to TRBJ2-6, with D unresolved. Trimming took off 0 bases at V and 3 bases at J, with 7 bases between the two ends. Germline V gene data show CDR1 as SGHRS and CDR2 as YFSETQ. The CDR3 loop spans 15 amino acids. CDR3 region: CASSLVWDGANVLTF. In DNA form, the CDR3 reads TGCGCCAGCAGCTTGGTGTGGGATGGGGCCAACGTCCTGACTTTC. The entire variable domain, with the rest obtained from reference TRBV5-1 and TRBJ2-6, is as follows: KAGVTQTPRYLIKTRGQQVTLSCSPISGHRSVSWYQQTPGQGLQFLFEYFSETQRNKGNFPGRFSGRQFSNSRSEMNVSTLELGDSALYLCASSLVWDGANVLTFGAGSRLTVL.

This chain joins TRBV5-1 and TRBJ2-3; D is unclear. From germline, CDR1 is SGHRS and CDR2 YFSETQ. CDR3 size: 12 residues. V lost 1 base and J 5 bases, leaving 5 bases between the germline ends. In nucleotides, the CDR3 is TGCGCCAGCAGCTTGAATGGAGATACGCAGTATTTT. This codes for CASSLNGDTQYF.

This chain connects TRBV28 to TRBJ1-6, with D maybe TRBD1 (5 bases). The CDR3 has 14 amino acids. The V gene's germline CDR1 is MDHEN and CDR2 SYDVKM. The germline V and J ends were trimmed by 2 bases and 10 bases, with 12 bases remaining between them. The CDR3 bases are TGTGCCAGCAGTTTAAGACCCAGGGACTCACCCCTCCACTTT. Translating gives CASSLRPRDSPLHF. Combining the CDR3 with reference TRBV28 and TRBJ1-6 gives the whole variable domain DVKVTQSSRYLVKRTGEKVFLECVQDMDHENMFWYRQDPGLGLRLIYFSYDVKMKEKGDIPEGYSVSREKKERFSLILESASTNQTSMYLCASSLRPRDSPLHFGNGTRLTVT.

J is TRBJ1-1 and V is TRBV19; D may be TRBD1 (5 bases). CDR1 and CDR2 from the germline V gene are LNHDA and SQIVND (reference sequence). This CDR3 has 14 residues. Trimming took off 6 bases at V and 0 bases at J, with 11 bases between the two ends. The DNA for the CDR3 is TGTGCCAGTAGCCCGGGACGGATGAACACTGAAGCTTTCTTT. Its translation: CASSPGRMNTEAFF.

V and J are TRBV19 and TRBJ2-7; perhaps TRBD2 as D (6 bases). Germline assignment: CDR1 LNHDA and CDR2 SQIVND (reference sequence). The V gene lost 5 bases and the J gene lost 6 bases, with 20 bases spanning the gap. CDR3 size: 15 residues. CDR3 DNA: TGTGCCAGTAGTGCCCGACTAGGATTGGCCTCCGAGCAGTACTTC. Translation: CASSARLGLASEQYF.

The chain uses TRBV6-6 and TRBJ2-3; 8 nucleotides align to TRBD2. The trim removed 6 bases at V and 4 bases at J, leaving 9 bases unmatched. The CDR3 runs 15 residues. Germline CDR1 is MNHNY and CDR2 is SVGAGI (reference sequence). The CDR3 bases are TGTGCCAGCAGCCTCAATGGACTAGCCTCAGATACGCAGTATTTT. This sequence encodes CASSLNGLASDTQYF.

The chain links TRBV19 to TRBJ1-1, with D hard to call. Germline CDR1 and CDR2: LNHDA and SQIVND (reference sequence). The ends were cut back, 6 bases at V and 1 base at J, with 9 bases in the middle. This CDR3 spans 13 amino acids. The CDR3 sequence: CASSTTPNTEAFF. The CDR3 DNA reads as TGTGCCAGTAGCACAACACCGAACACTGAAGCTTTCTTT.

The chain has TRBV28 and TRBJ2-5; TRBD2 aligns across 10 bases. This CDR3 has 19 amino acids. The V segment lost 7 bases and the J segment 0 bases; nucleotides outside the gene matches: 17. From germline, CDR1 is MDHEN and CDR2 SYDVKM. CDR3 sequence reads: CASNWGVLAGERYQETQYF. Here the CDR3 DNA reads TGTGCCAGCAACTGGGGGGTGCTAGCGGGAGAGAGGTACCAAGAGACCCAGTACTTC.

The V and J genes are TRBV4-1 and TRBJ2-2; D remains unclear. In germline, CDR1 is MGHRA, CDR2 YSYEKL. The CDR3 has 13 residues. Deletions cut 9 bases from V and 0 bases from J, with 8 bases between. The CDR3 is CASGSTNTGELFF. CDR3 DNA: TGCGCCAGTGGATCCACGAACACCGGGGAGCTGTTTTTT.

The chain employs TRBV5-5 and TRBJ1-6; TRBD1 matches 7 bases. Germline-derived CDR1 and CDR2 are SGHKS and YYEKEE (reference sequence). Trimming took 4 bases from V and 9 from J; bases not matched to a gene: 4. CDR3 length: 13 amino acids. The CDR3, as DNA: TGTGCCAGCAGCCTGACAGGGTTTTCACCCCTCCACTTT. It specifies CASSLTGFSPLHF.

The rearrangement links TRBV2 to TRBJ2-2; D ambiguous. This CDR3 region has 14 residues. CDR1 is SNHLY and CDR2 is FYNNEI in the germline V gene. V lost 3 bases, J lost 3 bases, and 8 bases lay in between. The CDR3 DNA is TGTGCCAGCAGTGAGGGTGTGGACACCGGGGAGCTGTTTTTT. Translating gives CASSEGVDTGELFF.

J is TRBJ1-6 and V is TRBV4-1; TRBD1 matches at 10 bases. In germline, CDR1 is MGHRA, CDR2 YSYEKL. The CDR3 has 17 amino acids. J lost 6 bases, V lost 5 bases, and 10 bases had no gene match. Written as DNA, the CDR3 is TGCGCCAGCAGCACACCGGGACAGGGGAGGGGTAATTCACCCCTCCACTTT. Its protein is CASSTPGQGRGNSPLHF.

The chain recombines TRBV6-5 with TRBJ1-5; D perhaps matches TRBD1 (6 bases). This CDR3 spans 14 amino acids. Germline V gene data show CDR1 as MNHEY and CDR2 as SVGAGI. V lost 5 bases and J 6 bases, leaving 14 bases between the germline ends. Written as DNA, the CDR3 is TGTGCCAGCAGTAACAGGGAGAACGGTCAGCCCCAGCATTTT. Its translation: CASSNRENGQPQHF.

The chain links TRBV2 to TRBJ2-1; maybe TRBD2 (7 bases). From germline, CDR1 is SNHLY and CDR2 FYNNEI. This CDR3 is built from 14 residues. The V gene lost 11 bases and the J gene lost 0 bases, with 14 bases spanning the gap. This CDR3 is CAGRGAGSYNEQFF. The CDR3 region has the DNA TGTGCCGGCCGGGGGGCCGGCTCCTACAATGAGCAGTTCTTC.

The CDR3 DNA reads TGTGCCAGCAGCCCCAGAGGGGGACTAGCGGGACCCCAAGAGACCCAGTACTTC. Translating gives CASSPRGGLAGPQETQYF. V is TRBV7-9 and J is TRBJ2-5, with 13 bases fitting TRBD2. The CDR3 extends over 18 amino acids. Unmatched junction bases numbered 10, after V lost 5 bases and J lost 1 base. Per the germline V gene, CDR1 is SEHNR and CDR2 is FQNEAQ (reference sequence).

This sequence joins TRBV7-9 and TRBJ2-7; D is uncertain. The germline gives CDR1 SEHNR, CDR2 FQNEAQ (reference sequence). The CDR3 has 11 residues. Trimming removed 5 bases from V and 1 base from J, with 3 bases in between. The DNA for the CDR3 is TGTGCCAGCAGCCTATCCTACGAGCAGTACTTC. This gives the protein CASSLSYEQYF.

The chain couples TRBV7-9 to TRBJ2-3, with D hard to call. From germline, CDR1 is SEHNR and CDR2 FQNEAQ (reference sequence). With 5 bases removed from V and 4 bases from J, the gap between germline ends came to 16 bases. The CDR3 consists of 15 residues. CDR3 protein: CASSPWKAIADTQYF. In DNA form, the CDR3 reads TGTGCCAGCAGCCCCTGGAAGGCCATAGCAGATACGCAGTATTTT. Full variable domain (outside the CDR3, taken from reference TRBV7-9 and TRBJ2-3): DTGVSQNPRHKITKRGQNVTFRCDPISEHNRLYWYRQTLGQGPEFLTYFQNEAQLEKSRLLSDRFSAERPKGSFSTLEIQRTEQGDSAMYLCASSPWKAIADTQYFGPGTRLTVL.

The rearrangement joins TRBV30 to TRBJ1-5; D unclear. The CDR3 is 12 amino acids. In germline, CDR1 is GTSNPN, CDR2 SVGIG (reference sequence). Trimming shortened V by 0 bases and J by 10 bases, and 10 bases separated the two germline ends. The CDR3 nucleotides read TGTGCCTGGAGTGTGACGGCCTCACCCCAGCATTTT. Translation gives CAWSVTASPQHF.

This rearrangement joins TRBV27 to TRBJ2-1, with TRBD2 identical over 7 bases. V trimming: 3 bases; J trimming: 8 bases; junction bases outside the gene matches: 10. This CDR3 is built from 15 residues. Per germline, CDR1 MNHEY and CDR2 SMNVEV (reference sequence). CDR3 sequence (DNA): TGTGCCAGCAGTTTTACGGGAGGCATGTACCATGAGCAGTTCTTC. As protein: CASSFTGGMYHEQFF.

V usage is TRBV5-6 and J usage is TRBJ1-1; unclear D gene. This CDR3 comprises 16 residues. Trimming left V 0 bases short and J 1 base short, with 13 bases between. Germline CDR1 is SGHDT and CDR2 is YYEEEE. This CDR3 is CASSLVREGGNTEAFF. The CDR3, as DNA: TGTGCCAGCAGCTTGGTCCGGGAGGGTGGGAACACTGAAGCTTTCTTT.

The CDR3 nucleotides read TGTGCCAGCAGCCAAGTTGGGACGGCTGAAGCTTTCTTT. Protein: CASSQVGTAEAFF. The chain has TRBV4-2 and TRBJ1-1, with TRBD1 as a possible D gene (5 bases). CDR1 is LGHNA, CDR2 YNFKEQ, per germline. V was shortened by 1 base and J by 6 bases, with 9 bases between the two germline ends. The CDR3 extends over 13 amino acids.

V usage is TRBV25-1 and J usage is TRBJ1-1, with 11 bases aligning to TRBD1. CDR1 is MGHDK and CDR2 is SYGVNS in the germline V gene. The CDR3 is 14 amino acids. V shed 6 bases, J shed 4 bases, and the junction held 4 bases outside the gene matches. This chain's CDR3 is CASRDRGHSTEAFF. The CDR3, as DNA: TGTGCCAGCAGGGACAGGGGGCATAGCACTGAAGCTTTCTTT.

The chain recombines TRBV7-6 with TRBJ1-5; 9 bases line up with TRBD1. The CDR3 consists of 18 residues. The V segment lost 3 bases and the J segment 0 bases; nucleotides outside the gene matches: 9. Germline V gives CDR1 SGHVS, CDR2 FNYEAQ. The CDR3 DNA reads TGTGCCAGCAGCTTGGGACAGGGAGGCCCCTATAGCAATCAGCCCCAGCATTTT. It is translated as CASSLGQGGPYSNQPQHF.

V and J are TRBV13 and TRBJ1-6; D may be TRBD1 (5 bases). Trimming pared 1 base from V and 4 bases from J, leaving 11 bases between. The germline V gene has CDR1 PRHDT and CDR2 FYEKMQ (reference sequence). The CDR3 runs to 16 residues. DNA for the CDR3: TGTGCCAGCAGCTTAGTAGCAGGGACTTATAATTCACCCCTCCACTTT. Amino acids: CASSLVAGTYNSPLHF.

The chain joins TRBV23-1 to TRBJ1-2; no firm D call. TRBV23-1 qualifies as an ORF whose function is uncertain. V shed 4 bases and J shed 0 bases, with 12 bases lying between them. The CDR3 sequence is 15 residues long. The CDR3 bases are TGCGCCAGCAGTCGAAGCGCGCAGCCTAACTATGGCTACACCTTC. Its protein product is CASSRSAQPNYGYTF.